This T cell receptor beta chain emerged from a study of shared clonotypes between healthy human individuals. The table came from immunoSEQ multiplex PCR; TCRdb's copy has only in-frame clones and leaves some out. The sample includes some 96,000 clones, around half of them seen just once. V gave up 5 bases and J gave up 5 bases; unmatched junction bases: 3. Looked up from germline, CDR1 is MNHEY and CDR2 is SVGAGI. The CDR3 is 12 residues long. Sequencing was performed on PBMCs. This receptor was obtained from a woman aged 40 to 50 in good health. Some clones in this sample may be carry-over from other donors' samples. This sequence joins TRBV6-5 and TRBJ2-7; 7 bases are a match to TRBD1. The CDR3 sequence: CASSPRGNEQYF. DNA of the CDR3: TGTGCCAGCAGTCCCAGGGGGAACGAGCAGTACTTC.